This T cell receptor (beta chain) was captured in a study of HIV-infected patients and healthy controls. A single record per CDR3 protein comes from TCRdb applying MiXCR to the 5' RACE reads. The sample holds about 64,000 distinct CDR3 sequences, 15% to 20% seen once. Trimming shortened V by 2 bases and J by 3 bases, and 10 bases separated the two germline ends. The CDR3 extends over 14 amino acids. The chain combines TRBV12-3 or TRBV12-4 with TRBJ2-5; D call uncertain. The TCR originated in a human donor in good health. The specimen was CD4+ T cells from blood. This CDR3 is CASSLRLVEETQYF. DNA of the CDR3: TGTGCCAGCAGTTTAAGGCTGGTAGAAGAGACCCAGTACTTC.